The 25 T cell receptor beta chains presented below share a single source sample, sequenced in a study of spatial heterogeneity in lung cancer. TCRdb re-called the 5' RACE reads through MiXCR, storing one row per CDR3 protein. The data hold 35,000 to 55,000 distinct CDR3 sequences, with under 25% observed a single time. Time point meaning: blood at routine non-recurrence follow-up after resection. The specimen comprised PBMCs, sampled at follow-up. The source is a female donor with early-stage non-small cell lung cancer.

This clonotype was seen only a few times. The chain employs TRBV30 and TRBJ1-2; D is unclear. Germline V gives CDR1 GTSNPN, CDR2 SVGIG (reference sequence). The V end was cut by 4 bases, the J end by 3 bases, with 12 bases between. The CDR3 consists of 13 residues. CDR3 residues: CAWIRGSDYGYTF. CDR3 sequence (DNA): TGTGCCTGGATCCGGGGTTCTGACTATGGCTACACCTTC.

The chain couples TRBV6-6 to TRBJ1-1; D uncertain. V lost 7 bases and J lost 4, with 16 bases in between. CDR1 and CDR2 (germline): MNHNY, SVGAGI (reference sequence). The CDR3 length is 14 residues. The CDR3 coding sequence is TGTGCCAGCACCGGACTCCGACGGGGCACTGAAGCTTTCTTT. Protein sequence: CASTGLRRGTEAFF.

This clonotype was counted once. The chain carries TRBV5-1 and TRBJ1-2, with a possible D match to TRBD1 (5 bases). V was shortened by 1 base and J by 8 bases, with 9 bases between the two germline ends. This CDR3 spans 12 amino acids. Per germline, CDR1 SGHRS and CDR2 YFSETQ. The chain's CDR3 is CASSLRGQGYTF. The CDR3 nucleotides are TGCGCCAGCAGCTTGCGGGGCCAGGGCTACACCTTC. The full variable domain, completed using reference TRBV5-1 and TRBJ1-2, is KAGVTQTPRYLIKTRGQQVTLSCSPISGHRSVSWYQQTPGQGLQFLFEYFSETQRNKGNFPGRFSGRQFSNSRSEMNVSTLELGDSALYLCASSLRGQGYTFGSGTRLTVV.

Ten or more counts support this clonotype. The J gene is TRBJ2-6, the V gene TRBV11-2; D perhaps matches TRBD1 (6 bases). This CDR3 is built from 18 residues. Germline V gene data show CDR1 as SGHAT and CDR2 as FQNNGV. V was trimmed by 7 bases and J by 0 bases, leaving 19 bases between them. CDR3 in DNA: TGTGCCAGCACCATGCCCTTGGACAGCTCCTCTGGGGCCAACGTCCTGACTTTC. Its translation is CASTMPLDSSSGANVLTF. The full variable domain, with the rest looked up from reference TRBV11-2 and TRBJ2-6, is EAGVAQSPRYKIIEKRQSVAFWCNPISGHATLYWYQQILGQGPKLLIQFQNNGVVDDSQLPKDRFSAERLKGVDSTLKIQPAKLEDSAVYLCASTMPLDSSSGANVLTFGAGSRLTVL.

This clonotype was seen more than once but under ten times. The rearrangement joins TRBV5-1 to TRBJ2-1; no firm D call. Trimming pared 4 bases from V and 2 bases from J, leaving 16 bases between. Germline V gene data show CDR1 as SGHRS and CDR2 as YFSETQ. This CDR3 region has 16 residues. CDR3 in amino acids: CASSRDPKGTYNEQFF. The CDR3 region has the DNA TGCGCCAGCAGCCGTGACCCGAAGGGTACCTACAATGAGCAGTTCTTC. Full variable domain (outside the CDR3, taken from reference TRBV5-1 and TRBJ2-1): KAGVTQTPRYLIKTRGQQVTLSCSPISGHRSVSWYQQTPGQGLQFLFEYFSETQRNKGNFPGRFSGRQFSNSRSEMNVSTLELGDSALYLCASSRDPKGTYNEQFFGPGTRLTVL.

This clonotype was seen at least ten times. The chain combines TRBV24-1 with TRBJ2-7, with D perhaps matching TRBD1 (5 bases). The V and J ends lost 9 bases and 2 bases respectively, with 16 bases between them. In germline, CDR1 is KGHDR, CDR2 SFDVKD. This CDR3 region has 14 residues. The DNA of the CDR3 is TGTGCCACCCAACAGGACCCAACACCCTACGAGCAGTACTTC. Translating it yields CATQQDPTPYEQYF.

In this sample, this clonotype turned up many times. V gene TRBV5-6 combines with J gene TRBJ1-2; D unclear. CDR3 length: 14 amino acids. The germline CDR1 and CDR2 sequences are SGHDT and YYEEEE. Trimming pared 1 base from V and 4 bases from J, leaving 11 bases between. CDR3 coding DNA: TGTGCCAGCAGCTTGTTGGGCCAGACCTATGGCTACACCTTC. This codes for CASSLLGQTYGYTF.

The chain joins TRBV18 to TRBJ1-2; D gene uncertain. The CDR3 runs 10 residues. Trimming pared 8 bases from V and 4 bases from J, leaving 5 bases between. Germline V gene data show CDR1 as KGHSH and CDR2 as LQKENI. In nucleotides, the CDR3 is TGTGCCAGCCCCAGCTATGGCTACACCTTC. This codes for CASPSYGYTF.

This clonotype came up many times. The chain is built from TRBV4-1 and TRBJ1-2, with D uncertain. Deletions cut 2 bases from V and 6 bases from J, with 10 bases between. There are 13 residues in the CDR3. CDR1 MGHRA and CDR2 YSYEKL come from the germline V gene. CDR3 sequence: CASSQSDFDGYTF. CDR3 DNA sequence: TGCGCCAGCAGCCAAAGTGATTTCGATGGCTACACCTTC.

The chain combines TRBV10-3 with TRBJ1-6; D may be TRBD1 (5 bases). V gave up 9 bases and J gave up 1 base, with 7 bases separating them. CDR1 and CDR2 (germline): ENHRY, SYGVKD. This CDR3 spans 13 amino acids. The CDR3 protein is CAIGESYNSPLHF. CDR3 nucleotides: TGTGCCATAGGGGAGTCCTATAATTCACCCCTCCACTTT.

Many counts were recorded for this clonotype. J is TRBJ2-3 and V is TRBV9, with D perhaps TRBD2 (6 bases). Trimming stripped 0 bases from V and 0 bases from J, with 11 bases between. Germline lookup yields CDR1 SGDLS and CDR2 YYNGEE. CDR3 length equals 16 residues. CDR3 sequence reads: CASSVGGGVSTDTQYF. The CDR3 DNA follows: TGTGCCAGCAGCGTAGGGGGCGGGGTGAGCACAGATACGCAGTATTTT.

The sample holds many counts of this clonotype. The V and J genes are TRBV20-1 and TRBJ1-1, with 8 bases identical to TRBD1. CDR1 and CDR2 from the germline V gene are DFQATT and SNEGSKA (reference sequence). With 1 base clipped from V and 11 bases from J, the junction kept 12 bases outside the gene matches. CDR3 length equals 14 residues. The CDR3 DNA sequence: TGCAGTGCTAGAGCCCCGATCAGGGGGCTCACGGCTTTCTTT. It is translated as CSARAPIRGLTAFF.

This clonotype was observed many times. V and J are TRBV12-3 or TRBV12-4 and TRBJ1-1, with D unresolved. CDR3 length: 14 amino acids. V dropped 7 bases and J dropped 1 base, with 13 bases sitting between them. CDR3 sequence (DNA): TGTGCCAGCATCCCTGATAACCGGAACACTGAAGCTTTCTTT. Amino acid sequence: CASIPDNRNTEAFF.

For this clonotype: This sequence may be a read error, since a much larger clone differs from it by one base. The chain links TRBV7-9 to TRBJ1-2, with D uncertain. Germline loops: CDR1 SEHNR, CDR2 FQNEAQ (reference sequence). This CDR3 is 12 amino acids long. The CDR3 DNA is TGTGCCGGCAGCTGGGAGACGGATGGCTACACCTTC. Amino acids: CAGSWETDGYTF.

This clonotype was seen a handful of times. The chain uses TRBV6-2 or TRBV6-3 and TRBJ1-3; maybe TRBD1 (5 bases). Germline V lookup: CDR1 MNHEY, CDR2 SVGEGT. This CDR3 comprises 17 residues. V shed 1 base and J shed 2 bases, with 15 bases lying between them. CDR3 DNA sequence: TGTGCCAGCAGTTACTTTGCAGGGACGGGTACTGGAAACACCATATATTTT. It codes for CASSYFAGTGTGNTIYF.

With regard to this clonotype: A read error may explain this, as a much larger clone is one base away. J is TRBJ1-2 and V is TRBV10-3; no clear D. CDR3 size: 14 residues. CDR1 and CDR2 (germline): ENHRY, SYGVKD. CDR3 residues: CVISGGRVQYGYTF. The DNA for the CDR3 is TGTGTCATCAGTGGCGGAAGGGTACAGTATGGCTACACCTTC.

There are many counts of this clonotype. V is TRBV5-4 and J is TRBJ2-1, with 8 bases matching TRBD2. V was clipped by 0 bases and J by 2 bases; unmatched bases: 4. This CDR3 comprises 16 residues. CDR1 is SGHNT and CDR2 is YYREEE in the germline V gene (reference sequence). The CDR3 here is CASSLARAGAYNEQFF. CDR3 sequence (DNA): TGTGCCAGCAGCTTGGCCCGAGCGGGGGCCTACAATGAGCAGTTCTTC.

This clonotype was seen only a few times. The V gene is TRBV7-2, the J gene TRBJ2-5, with unresolved D. The germline CDR1 and CDR2 sequences are SGHTA and FQGNSA. V was clipped by 4 bases and J by 4 bases, with 13 bases between them. The CDR3 length is 14 residues. DNA of the CDR3: TGTGCCAGCAGCTCCGACTTGCGAGGAGAGACCCAGTACTTC. It is translated as CASSSDLRGETQYF.

This clonotype was seen repeatedly, ten times or more. This chain uses TRBV10-2 with TRBJ1-1; D might be TRBD1 (6 bases). The CDR3 has 14 residues. Trimming took off 6 bases at V and 6 bases at J, with 17 bases between the two ends. Germline values: CDR1 WSHSY, CDR2 SAAADI. CDR3 DNA: TGCGCCAGCAGGATATCCCAGGGGTTTGCTGAAGCTTTCTTT. Translating gives CASRISQGFAEAFF.

The V and J genes are TRBV6-5 and TRBJ2-1; 8 nucleotides align to TRBD2. CDR3 size: 14 residues. Germline CDR1 is MNHEY and CDR2 is SVGAGI. V lost 6 bases and J lost 10; bases outside the gene matches: 11. The CDR3 DNA follows: TGTGCCAGCAGCCCTCGCGCGACTAGCGTGGAGCAGTTCTTC. It translates to CASSPRATSVEQFF.

This clonotype has a count of ten or more. The V call is TRBV7-2, the J call TRBJ2-3, with D maybe TRBD1 (5 bases). Trimming took off 6 bases at V and 6 bases at J, with 13 bases between the two ends. Germline CDR1 SGHTA, CDR2 FQGNSA. CDR3 length: 13 residues. The CDR3 here is CASRNDRRDTQYF. In DNA form, the CDR3 reads TGTGCCAGCAGAAATGACAGAAGGGATACGCAGTATTTT.

V gene TRBV20-1 combines with J gene TRBJ2-5; D not resolved. There are 12 residues in the CDR3. With 3 bases removed from V and 5 bases from J, the gap between germline ends came to 10 bases. Germline lookup yields CDR1 DFQATT and CDR2 SNEGSKA (reference sequence). The CDR3, as DNA: TGCAGTGCTAGCTCTAGTGGGGAGACCCAGTACTTC. This translates into CSASSSGETQYF.

In this sample, this clonotype turned up a few times. The CDR3 is CASSRGQGDHEQYF. The CDR3, as DNA: TGTGCCAGCAGCCGTGGACAGGGGGACCACGAGCAGTACTTC. This chain joins TRBV5-6 and TRBJ2-7; 10 nucleotides agree with TRBD1. The CDR3 length is 14 residues. Germline V gene sequence: CDR1 SGHDT, CDR2 YYEEEE. The J segment lost 5 bases and the V segment lost 4 bases, leaving 6 bases of the junction unmatched. Complete variable domain (other parts from reference TRBV5-6 and TRBJ2-7): DAGVTQSPTHLIKTRGQQVTLRCSPKSGHDTVSWYQQALGQGPQFIFQYYEEEERQRGNFPDRFSGHQFPNYSSELNVNALLLGDSALYLCASSRGQGDHEQYFGPGTRLTVT.

This clonotype turned up a few times. The V gene is TRBV29-1, the J gene TRBJ2-3; D possibly matches TRBD1 or TRBD2 (6 bases each). V was trimmed by 6 bases and J by 4 bases, leaving 17 bases between them. Germline CDR1 SQVTM, CDR2 ANQGSEA. The CDR3 sequence is 14 residues long. The CDR3 sequence is CSVMGGGYADTQYF. The CDR3 DNA reads as TGCAGCGTGATGGGGGGCGGGTACGCAGATACGCAGTATTTT.

This clonotype was recorded a few times. The chain combines TRBV12-3 or TRBV12-4 with TRBJ2-2; 7 nucleotides agree with TRBD2. This CDR3 spans 15 amino acids. V lost 1 base and J lost 1; bases outside the gene matches: 0. The DNA of the CDR3 is TGTGCCAGCAGTTTAGGCGGGGGGAACACCGGGGAGCTGTTTTTT. Protein: CASSLGGGNTGELFF.